Listed below are T cell receptor beta chains from one sample, sequenced in a study of blood T cell repertoires in COVID-19. Profiling relied on immunoSEQ multiplex PCR, and the TCRdb table lists in-frame clones only, not all of them. Of around 130,000 clones listed, less than 90% are singletons. The specimen sequenced was peripheral blood. These receptors were obtained from a human donor with COVID-19, enrolled during active disease. The donor label of this sample is uncertain. Each CDR3 is given without its conserved first and last residue. The order of the fields is J gene, V gene, CDR3 protein.

>TRBJ1-5|TRBV7-6
ASSSLGGIHQPQH
>TRBJ1-5|TRBV3-1/TRBV3-2
ASSHRGNNQPQH
>TRBJ2-2|TRBV30
AWSRGGNTGELF
>TRBJ2-7|TRBV11-3
ASSVRGHYEQY
>TRBJ1-1|TRBV7-9
ASSLKGTGGTEAF
>TRBJ2-7|TRBV6-2/TRBV6-3
ASSPRLASYEQY
>TRBJ1-2|TRBV9
ASSPGGTRTYGYT
>TRBJ1-6|TRBV7-2
ASSLVNSPLH
>TRBJ2-5|TRBV18
ASSPYVETQY
>TRBJ2-1|TRBV7-3
ASSLMQGAYNEQF
>TRBJ2-7|TRBV14
ASSLRTSGGFYEQY
>TRBJ1-1|TRBV20-1
SASTGTGVSEAF
>TRBJ1-5|TRBV7-8
ASSLGPNQPQH
>TRBJ1-1|TRBV11-2
ASSSRDRYPNLEAF
>TRBJ2-6|TRBV5-1
ASSPGREGANVLT
>TRBJ1-2|TRBV25-1
ASSTRQGASGYT
>TRBJ2-1|TRBV4-1
ASSQELGAPRNEQF
>TRBJ2-1|TRBV11-2
ASSFRGGLVVRNEQF
>TRBJ1-6|TRBV25-1
ASSDRQERVSPLH
>TRBJ2-1|TRBV30
AWDPRAGGENEQF
>TRBJ1-2|TRBV27
ASSLGQGMGYT
>TRBJ1-6|TRBV19
ASSGRESNSPLH
>TRBJ1-1|TRBV14
ASSQDLGSGTEAF
>TRBJ2-3|TRBV6-2/TRBV6-3
ASSRTSGDTQY
>TRBJ1-1|TRBV2
ASSENPGQGPRAF
>TRBJ1-4|TRBV5-1
ASSSGVGDEKLF